The present T cell receptor (beta chain) was sequenced within a study of T cells in Graves' hyperthyroidism and ophthalmopathy. RNA transcripts provided the source from which TCR beta CDR3 regions were amplified. During a first-round RT-PCR of the TCR CDR3, the HTBI primer set was used. MiXCR, applied by TCRdb to the multiplex PCR reads, yields one record per CDR3 protein. This sample has about 500,000 distinct CDR3 sequences, with approximately 49% found just once. Germline V gene lookup returns CDR1 MNHEY and CDR2 SVGAGI. The CDR3 sequence is 13 residues long. V was cut by 5 bases and J by 3 bases, with 11 bases left in between.

The material sequenced was peripheral blood or thyroid tissue (not recorded which). V and J are TRBV6-5 and TRBJ2-7, with D perhaps TRBD2 (6 bases). The source of this sequence is an adult woman with Graves' disease, either hyperthyroidism or ophthalmopathy (not recorded which). The CDR3 sequence: CASSPGDGYEQYF. CDR3 sequence (DNA): TGTGCCAGCAGTCCGGGAGATGGCTACGAGCAGTACTTC.